The 15 T cell receptor beta chains listed next were all sequenced from one sample in a study of blood T cell repertoires in COVID-19. Assay used: immunoSEQ multiplex PCR; TCRdb lists only in-frame clones, some missing. The table lists 150,000 to 200,000 clones, roughly 88% of them singletons. The sample taken for sequencing was peripheral blood. The receptors derive from a woman aged 80 or older with active or convalescent COVID-19.

This sequence joins TRBV18 and TRBJ2-1; the D gene is possibly TRBD1 (6 bases). Trimming took off 3 bases at V and 0 bases at J, with 9 bases between the two ends. The germline V gene encodes CDR1 KGHSH and CDR2 LQKENI. This CDR3 has 15 residues. CDR3 sequence (DNA): TGTGCCAGCTCACCCCAAGGGGGCTCCTACAATGAGCAGTTCTTC. This gives the protein CASSPQGGSYNEQFF.

The genes are TRBV11-2 and TRBJ1-4; TRBD1 aligns across 10 bases. This CDR3 has 17 residues. V was pared by 5 bases and J by 3 bases, with 9 bases of the junction left unmatched. CDR1 is SGHAT, CDR2 FQNNGV, per germline. The CDR3 here is CASSPDRGFGSNEKLFF. The CDR3 DNA reads as TGTGCCAGCAGCCCGGACAGGGGGTTCGGATCTAATGAAAAACTGTTTTTT.

This clone was counted only a few times. The chain recombines TRBV15 with TRBJ2-7; D uncertain. Germline V lookup: CDR1 LNHNV, CDR2 YYDKDF (reference sequence). Between the trimmed V and J ends, which lost 2 bases and 3 bases, there was a span of 14 bases. CDR3 length equals 15 residues. The CDR3 sequence: CATSRPTSSFYEQYF. The CDR3 DNA is TGTGCCACCAGCAGACCGACAAGTTCATTCTACGAGCAGTACTTC. The full variable domain, with the rest looked up from reference TRBV15 and TRBJ2-7, is DAMVIQNPRYQVTQFGKPVTLSCSQTLNHNVMYWYQQKSSQAPKLLFHYYDKDFNNEADTPDNFQSRRPNTSFCFLDIRSPGLGDTAMYLCATSRPTSSFYEQYFGPGTRLTVT.

The chain recombines TRBV2 with TRBJ1-6, with D unresolved. Germline CDR1 SNHLY, CDR2 FYNNEI. CDR3 size: 12 residues. The CDR3 reads CASGVENSPLHF. The CDR3 bases are TGTGCTTCCGGGGTAGAGAATTCACCCCTCCACTTT. Full variable domain (remainder filled in from reference TRBV2 and TRBJ1-6): EPEVTQTPSHQVTQMGQEVILRCVPISNHLYFYWYRQILGQKVEFLVSFYNNEISEKSEIFDDQFSVERPDGSNFTLKIRSTKLEDSAMYFCASGVENSPLHFGNGTRLTVT.

The J gene is TRBJ1-1, the V gene TRBV30; TRBD1 might be the D (5 bases). V was cut by 8 bases and J by 0 bases, with 16 bases left in between. Germline V lookup: CDR1 GTSNPN, CDR2 SVGIG (reference sequence). There are 14 residues in the CDR3. CDR3 sequence: CAILQQVLNTEAFF. CDR3 in DNA: TGTGCCATACTTCAACAGGTGTTGAACACTGAAGCTTTCTTT.

This clone was seen a handful of times. The chain employs TRBV13 and TRBJ1-4; 8 bases fit TRBD1. The junction had 6 bases not matched to a gene; V was cut back by 2 bases and J by 10 bases. Germline loops: CDR1 PRHDT, CDR2 FYEKMQ (reference sequence). The CDR3 consists of 14 residues. The CDR3, as DNA: TGTGCCAGCAGCTTATCTCAGGGGGCGGGAAAACTGTTTTTT. It encodes CASSLSQGAGKLFF.

The chain couples TRBV12-5 to TRBJ2-3; D is unclear. The ends were cut back, 0 bases at V and 2 bases at J, with 9 bases in the middle. The CDR3 runs 15 residues. Germline V lookup: CDR1 LGHNT, CDR2 FRNRAP. Here the CDR3 DNA reads TGTGCTAGTGGTTTGGTATGGCCCTCCACAGATACGCAGTATTTT. Its translation: CASGLVWPSTDTQYF.

This clone was recorded once. The chain couples TRBV4-3 to TRBJ2-1; maybe TRBD2 (6 bases). This CDR3 has 12 amino acids. CDR1 LGHNA and CDR2 YSLEER come from the germline V gene. The germline V and J ends were trimmed by 0 bases and 9 bases, with 6 bases remaining between them. The CDR3 is CASSQEGGEQFF. The CDR3, as DNA: TGCGCCAGCAGCCAAGAGGGGGGTGAGCAGTTCTTC.

The rearrangement links TRBV4-3 to TRBJ1-2; a weak D match, TRBD1 (5 bases). Trimming took 3 bases from V and 6 from J, leaving 11 bases between them. The CDR3 is made up of 13 amino acids. The germline V gene has CDR1 LGHNA and CDR2 YSLEER. CDR3 sequence: CASSQGRVDGYTF. CDR3 in DNA: TGCGCCAGCAGCCAGGGCAGGGTCGATGGCTACACCTTC.

The rearrangement joins TRBV3-1 (or the pseudogene TRBV3-2) to TRBJ2-7; 10 bases are shared with TRBD1. V was pared by 4 bases and J by 3 bases, with 0 bases of the junction left unmatched. Germline V gene sequence: CDR1 LGHDT, CDR2 YNNKEL (reference sequence). The CDR3 runs to 13 residues. CDR3 protein: CASSRDRGYEQYF. The DNA for the CDR3 is TGTGCCAGCAGCCGGGACAGGGGCTACGAGCAGTACTTC.

The chain is built from TRBV19 and TRBJ2-2; D is ambiguous. CDR3 length: 15 residues. Germline CDR1 is LNHDA and CDR2 is SQIVND (reference sequence). V was trimmed by 1 base and J by 4 bases, leaving 10 bases between them. CDR3 region: CASSIGLPFTGELFF. The DNA of the CDR3 is TGTGCCAGTAGTATAGGGCTGCCTTTCACCGGGGAGCTGTTTTTT.

This clone appeared once. The chain carries TRBV3-1 (or the pseudogene TRBV3-2) and TRBJ2-7; 7 nucleotides agree with TRBD1. Trimming removed 4 bases from V and 2 bases from J; junction bases left unmatched: 5. The CDR3 covers 14 residues. The germline gives CDR1 LGHDT, CDR2 YNNKEL (reference sequence). DNA for the CDR3: TGTGCCAGCAGCCCTGCGACAGGGACCTACGAGCAGTACTTC. Residues: CASSPATGTYEQYF.

The genes are TRBV9 and TRBJ1-6; the match to TRBD1 covers 8 bases. The junction had 7 bases not matched to a gene; V was cut back by 4 bases and J by 7 bases. Per germline, CDR1 SGDLS and CDR2 YYNGEE. This CDR3 contains 15 residues. Here the CDR3 reads CASSLEDRANSPLHF. The CDR3 nucleotides are TGTGCCAGCAGCCTCGAGGACAGGGCCAATTCACCCCTCCACTTT.

This chain joins TRBV9 and TRBJ2-7; D might be TRBD1 (5 bases). Germline V CDR1 and CDR2: SGDLS, YYNGEE. The CDR3 loop spans 15 amino acids. V lost 4 bases and J 0 bases, leaving 14 bases between the germline ends. The CDR3 loop reads CASSLHWGNSYEQYF. The CDR3, as DNA: TGTGCCAGCAGCCTTCACTGGGGCAACTCCTACGAGCAGTACTTC.

The J gene is TRBJ1-1, the V gene TRBV10-3, with D possibly TRBD1 on 5 matching bases. The CDR3 length is 14 residues. Trimming removed 2 bases from V and 4 bases from J, with 11 bases in between. CDR1 and CDR2 from the germline V gene are ENHRY and SYGVKD. In DNA form, the CDR3 reads TGTGCCATCAGTGAGGGCGGGGGGGTCACTGAAGCTTTCTTT. Its protein is CAISEGGGVTEAFF.